This TCR beta chain was sequenced in a study of Ad26.COV2.S vaccination and SARS-CoV-2 variants. Using immunoSEQ multiplex PCR, the repertoire was profiled, and TCRdb retains in-frame clones only, with some absent. The table lists roughly 450,000 clones, approximately 90% of them singletons. The CDR3 length is 17 residues. In germline, CDR1 is SGHKS, CDR2 YYEKEE (reference sequence). V lost 1 base to trimming and J lost 0 bases; unmatched junction nucleotides: 5. Study results and limitations: Responses of spike-specific T cells (both CD8+ and CD4+) reportedly showed substantial breadth after vaccination.

The treatment here: roughly 18 received Ad26.COV2.S at low or high dose, single or two shots; several received placebo; per-sample allocation not given. Sampling took place 63 days after the first vaccine or placebo injection. Aged 18-55 years, donor was enrolled in Boston in about 2020. An Ad26 vector carrying the Wuhan-strain SARS-CoV-2 spike served as the vaccine. A note on this clone: As yet, its antigen is unknown.

The chain uses TRBV5-5 and TRBJ2-1, with 9 bases lining up with TRBD2. The receptor's source is a person between 18 and 65 years old who received the Ad26.COV2.S COVID-19 vaccine or a placebo. The specimen was peripheral blood, collected in a trial of Ad26.COV2.S vaccine versus placebo. Here the CDR3 DNA reads TGTGCCAGCAGCTTGATACCTAGCGGGATCTCCTACAATGAGCAGTTCTTC. It translates to CASSLIPSGISYNEQFF.